This TCR beta chain was documented in a study of human T cells and chemical hapten exposure. Attachment of unique molecular identifiers to individual cDNA molecules was performed in the library. Per the original methods: Ranging from about 20,000 to 700,000, TCR counts per sample had a median value of approximately 95,000. TCRdb re-derived calls from the 5' RACE reads in MiXCR, one entry per CDR3 protein. The V and J calls and clone size come from TCRdb's table, not from the authors' own analysis. This table has about 80,000 distinct CDR3 sequences, 7.7% appearing once. Unfractionated whole blood was the source from which total RNA was extracted. Overall study findings and caveats: Among TCRs, those above 1 in 1000 frequency were unaffected by DPC sensitization.

The ends were cut back, 2 bases at V and 4 bases at J, with 15 bases in the middle. CDR3 size: 15 residues. The germline V gene has CDR1 MNHEY and CDR2 SVGAGI. This clonotype came up many times. The antigen remains unidentified. This TCR was recovered from a male donor in good health. The genes are TRBV6-5 and TRBJ2-7; D perhaps matches TRBD1 (5 bases). CDR3 in DNA: TGTGCCAGCAGTTACGTCAGGACGCAGGGATACGAGCAGTACTTC. Translation gives CASSYVRTQGYEQYF.